Listed here is a single T cell receptor (beta chain). The CDR3 is 15 amino acids. Between the trimmed V and J ends, which lost 3 bases and 1 base, there was a span of 11 bases. CDR1 and CDR2 (germline): SGHTS, YDEGEE. TCRdb keeps only in-frame clones here, not all; method: immunoSEQ multiplex PCR. The sample has about 180,000 clones; over 80% are singletons. The source of the sample is a study of blood T cell repertoires in COVID-19. This clonotype was sampled from a woman between 55 and 75 years old with acute or convalescent COVID-19. Specimen: peripheral blood. The V call is TRBV5-8, the J call TRBJ2-1; D possibly corresponds to TRBD2 (5 bases). CDR3 loop: CASSSGSGSYNEQFF. The CDR3 nucleotides read TGTGCCAGCAGCTCTGGGAGCGGATCCTACAATGAGCAGTTCTTC. Using reference TRBV5-8 and TRBJ2-1 for the parts outside the CDR3, the full variable domain is EAGVTQSPTHLIKTRGQQATLRCSPISGHTSVYWYQQALGLGLQFLLWYDEGEERNRGNFPPRFSGRQFPNYSSELNVNALELEDSALYLCASSSGSGSYNEQFFGPGTRLTVL.